One and the same sample provided the 6 T cell receptor beta chains below, sequenced in a study of molecular identifiers for immune sequencing clone quantification. MiXCR, run by TCRdb on the PCR reads, gives a single entry per CDR3 protein. Here the sample spans about 510,000 distinct CDR3 sequences, roughly 24% being singletons. The specimen sequenced was naive CD8+ T cells from blood, with Jurkat cell RNA spiked in. Subset indicated: FACS-sorted CD8+CD4-CCR7+CD45RA+ naive T cells. All receptors derive from a human donor in good health. Some libraries in this study had Jurkat cell RNA spiked in.

This clonotype was seen more than once but under ten times. The chain is built from TRBV9 and TRBJ2-3, with D hard to call. Germline lookup yields CDR1 SGDLS and CDR2 YYNGEE. This CDR3 region has 15 residues. V lost 4 bases and J lost 0, with 12 bases in between. The DNA of the CDR3 is TGTGCCAGCAGCTACGTAGCATCTAGCACAGATACGCAGTATTTT. Protein: CASSYVASSTDTQYF.

This clonotype occurred a few times. This sequence joins TRBV6-5 and TRBJ1-1; a weak D match, TRBD1 (5 bases). This CDR3 is built from 15 residues. CDR1 and CDR2 (germline): MNHEY, SVGAGI. The ends were cut back, 0 bases at V and 5 bases at J, with 13 bases in the middle. This chain's CDR3 is CASSYSREFWTEAFF. CDR3 sequence (DNA): TGTGCCAGCAGTTACTCCAGGGAATTTTGGACTGAAGCTTTCTTT.

The sample holds a few counts of this clonotype. The gene calls are TRBV24-1 and TRBJ2-2; D ambiguous. Trimming stripped 6 bases from V and 3 bases from J, with 7 bases between. This CDR3 is built from 13 residues. Germline V gene lookup returns CDR1 KGHDR and CDR2 SFDVKD. This CDR3 is CATSPPYTGELFF. The CDR3 DNA sequence: TGTGCCACCAGTCCCCCATACACCGGGGAGCTGTTTTTT.

The chain uses TRBV6-2 or TRBV6-3 and TRBJ2-1; no firm D call. CDR3 length: 15 residues. CDR1 and CDR2 (germline): MNHEY, SVGEGT. The V gene lost 6 bases and the J gene lost 0 bases, with 12 bases spanning the gap. The CDR3 coding sequence is TGTGCCAGCAGGGACCAGACACTCTCCTACAATGAGCAGTTCTTC. Translation: CASRDQTLSYNEQFF.

A note on this clonotype: At one of its ends the junction is not consistent with the germline gene, which may arise from a read error. This chain uses TRBV27 with TRBJ2-6; TRBD1 is a possible D gene (5 bases). This CDR3 comprises 16 residues. From germline, CDR1 is MNHEY and CDR2 SMNVEV (reference sequence). CDR3 nucleotide sequence: TGTGCCAGCAGTTTATCCGGCCTTTCTGGGGCCAACGTCCCGACTTTC. Its translation: CASSLSGLSGANVPTF. Filled out from reference TRBV27 and TRBJ2-6, the complete variable domain reads EAQVTQNPRYLITVTGKKLTVTCSQNMNHEYMSWYRQDPGLGLRQIYYSMNVEVTDKGDVPEGYKVSRKEKRNFPLILESPSPNQTSLYFCASSLSGLSGANVPTFGAGSRLTVL.

Comments on this clonotype: A much larger clonotype is one base distant, so this may be a read error. The chain links TRBV7-2 to TRBJ2-3; D is perhaps TRBD2 (6 bases). Germline V CDR1 and CDR2: SGHTA, FQGNSA. This CDR3 comprises 15 residues. For the CDR3, the DNA is TGTGCCAGCAGCTTACTGGTCGGGAGCACAGCTACGCAGTATTTT. Translating it yields CASSLLVGSTATQYF.